The rows below give T cell receptor beta chains drawn from one sample of a study of regulatory T cells in long-lasting Graves disease. One entry per CDR3 protein results from TCRdb running MiXCR on the multiplex PCR reads. The table lists 350,000 to 550,000 distinct CDR3 sequences, under 15% of them singletons, with 16% in the top ten. These data were likewise used in another study, on T cells in Graves' hyperthyroidism and ophthalmopathy.

This specimen was peripheral blood mononuclear cells (PBMCs), taken at new diagnosis, from a patient treated with antithyroid drugs. The receptors were sampled from a woman aged 25 to 39 with Graves disease. The CDR3 runs from the conserved cysteine through the conserved F or W. The D gene is left open where the match is weak. The listing skips clone size in some rows; elsewhere it reads once, few, many or a size class.

cdr3_aa cdr3_nt d_call j_call clone_size v_call
CASSSRTGGEGTEAFF TGTGCCAGCAGCTCCAGGACAGGGGGCGAGGGCACTGAAGCTTTCTTT TRBD1 TRBJ1-1 . TRBV7-9
CSARGPGPRSGANVLTF TGCAGTGCTAGAGGGCCGGGCCCCCGCTCTGGGGCCAACGTCCTGACTTTC . TRBJ2-6 . TRBV20-1
CASSDRLAGVEVTDTQYF TGTGCCAGCAGCGACCGACTAGCGGGAGTTGAGGTGACAGATACGCAGTATTTT TRBD2 TRBJ2-3 few TRBV9
CASSQWSPTNYGYTF TGTGCCAGCAGCCAATGGAGCCCCACTAACTATGGCTACACCTTC . TRBJ1-2 few TRBV14
CATSAGDRANTGELFF TGTGCCACCAGTGCAGGGGACAGGGCGAACACCGGGGAGCTGTTTTTT TRBD1 TRBJ2-2 many TRBV24-1
CASSLVREYNEQFF TGTGCCAGCAGCTTAGTGCGGGAGTACAATGAGCAGTTCTTC TRBD2 TRBJ2-1 many TRBV13
CASSWRQGSTDTQYF TGTGCCAGCAGTTGGAGACAGGGGAGCACAGATACGCAGTATTTT TRBD1 TRBJ2-3 many TRBV12-3/TRBV12-4
CASSESGGELFF TGCGCCAGCAGTGAAAGTGGCGGGGAGCTGTTTTTT . TRBJ2-2 . TRBV10-2
CASSLKGAGHGRSGELFF TGTGCCAGCAGCCTGAAAGGGGCCGGCCACGGTCGATCCGGGGAGCTGTTTTTT . TRBJ2-2 few TRBV11-2
CASSEVYERYF TGTGCCAGCAGTGAGGTCTACGAGCGGTACTTC . TRBJ2-7 . TRBV2
CASSNGRGGQPQHF TGTGCCAGCAGTAACGGCCGAGGGGGTCAGCCCCAGCATTTT . TRBJ1-5 many TRBV6-1
CASKWADTQYF TGTGCCAGCAAGTGGGCAGATACGCAGTATTTT . TRBJ2-3 few TRBV6-2/TRBV6-3
CASSLSGQRGYTF TGTGCCAGCAGCCTTTCGGGACAGCGAGGCTACACCTTC TRBD1 TRBJ1-2 few TRBV14
CASSSGGAGELFF TGTGCCAGCAGCTCAGGGGGCGCCGGGGAGCTGTTTTTT TRBD1 TRBJ2-2 few TRBV7-3
CASSQLEWNTGELFF TGTGCCAGCTCACAACTAGAGTGGAACACCGGGGAGCTGTTTTTT . TRBJ2-2 . TRBV18
CASSLAGTVSYEQYF TGCGCCAGCAGCCTGGCCGGGACAGTCTCCTACGAGCAGTACTTC TRBD1 TRBJ2-7 many TRBV5-1
CASRWGLAGTSDTQYF TGTGCCAGCAGATGGGGACTAGCGGGAACCTCAGATACGCAGTATTTT TRBD2 TRBJ2-3 many TRBV2
CASSSRLVVSYEQYF TGTGCCAGCAGTTCACGACTAGTGGTCTCCTACGAGCAGTACTTC . TRBJ2-7 . TRBV27
CAWSAYPRAHRDTQYF TGTGCCTGGAGTGCCTACCCCCGAGCACACCGGGATACGCAGTATTTT . TRBJ2-3 few TRBV30
CASSQDGRDTDTQYF TGCGCCAGCAGCCAAGATGGGAGAGACACAGATACGCAGTATTTT . TRBJ2-3 few TRBV4-1
CAWSVQNYGYTF TGTGCCTGGAGTGTACAGAACTATGGCTACACCTTC . TRBJ1-2 many TRBV30
CSAGLVYEQYF TGCAGTGCCGGACTAGTCTACGAGCAGTACTTC TRBD2 TRBJ2-7 . TRBV20-1
CASRLNGLAGVGTGELFF TGTGCCAGCAGACTCAACGGACTAGCGGGAGTGGGGACCGGGGAGCTGTTTTTT TRBD2 TRBJ2-2 many TRBV27
CAWSGARSPSPLHF TGTGCCTGGAGTGGGGCCAGGAGCCCTTCACCCCTCCACTTT . TRBJ1-6 few TRBV30
CASSIGTGPWPQHF TGTGCCAGTAGTATAGGGACAGGCCCATGGCCCCAGCATTTT TRBD1 TRBJ1-5 . TRBV19
CSVDRGGGEQFF TGCAGCGTTGACAGGGGCGGGGGTGAGCAGTTCTTC . TRBJ2-1 . TRBV29-1
CSARGGSREALYNEQFF TGCAGTGCCAGAGGCGGGTCGCGGGAGGCCTTGTACAATGAGCAGTTCTTC TRBD2 TRBJ2-1 many TRBV20-1
CASRPGTNTPGELFF TGTGCCAGCAGACCCGGGACAAATACACCCGGGGAGCTGTTTTTT . TRBJ2-2 many TRBV3-1
CASSQTRFDRGTPRRTEAFF TGTGCTAGTTCACAAACCCGGTTTGACAGGGGCACTCCGAGGAGGACTGAAGCTTTCTTT TRBD1 TRBJ1-1 many TRBV12-5
CASNPGPRETQYF TGTGCCAGCAATCCCGGGCCCAGAGAGACCCAGTACTTC . TRBJ2-5 many TRBV2